This entry features one TCR beta chain sequence. Its antigen is undetermined. Trimming cost V 4 bases and J 0 bases; bases outside gene matches: 7. The germline gives CDR1 SGHNT, CDR2 YYREEE (reference sequence). The CDR3 contains 15 residues. The data derive from a study of shared clonotypes between healthy human individuals. About the study: Participating donors consisted of two women and a few men aged 18 to 49. Study observations and caveats: Some naive CD4 clonotypes, about 5%, turned up in common across a handful of donors. As a rule, naive subsets had a larger estimated richness than memory subsets. An anticipated effect of sequencing depth on clonotype sharing among donors was recognized.

Some clones are missing from TCRdb's copy, which holds only in-frame ones; the method was immunoSEQ multiplex PCR. The sample contains over a million clones, roughly 96% of which appear only once. The V gene is TRBV5-4, the J gene TRBJ2-7; TRBD1 agrees at 7 bases. This sequence was found in a man aged 25 to 40 in good health. The material sequenced was naive CD4+ T cells sorted from blood. Specified subset: CD45RA+ positively selected. Written as DNA, the CDR3 is TGTGCCAGCAGCCCCGGGACAGTGCCCTCCTACGAGCAGTACTTC. Protein sequence: CASSPGTVPSYEQYF.